This T cell receptor (beta chain) was observed in a study of cytotoxic CD8 clonotypes in ibrutinib-treated CLL. Genomic DNA in an amount of about 2 micrograms was extracted from cryopreserved PBMCs and used for the preparation of TCR beta libraries. The table came from immunoSEQ multiplex PCR; TCRdb's copy has only in-frame clones and leaves some out. The table shows about 68,000 clones, with 90% occurring only once. Study-wide results and limits: Clonality rose at ibrutinib response, held steady in sustained remission, and fell toward baseline at progression. Sustained-remission patients were sampled at one set of times and progressing patients at different ones. The study found baseline clonality above age-matched healthy donors, tracking circulating CD8+ T-cell counts.

CDR1 MDHEN and CDR2 SYDVKM come from the germline V gene. Trimming left V 5 bases short and J 1 base short, with 18 bases between. The CDR3 sequence is 16 residues long. On this clone: Its specificity is not known.

The clonotype comes from a human donor with chronic lymphocytic leukemia. Source: PBMCs, taken after 12 months of ibrutinib treatment. The rearrangement uses TRBV28 and TRBJ2-7; a possible D gene is TRBD1 (9 bases). Here the CDR3 reads CASSNTGGTGSYEQYF. For the CDR3, the DNA is TGTGCCAGCAGTAACACGGGGGGGACAGGGTCCTACGAGCAGTACTTC.